These 24 T cell receptor beta chains originate from one sample sequenced in a study of blood T cell repertoires in COVID-19. Profiled with immunoSEQ multiplex PCR; TCRdb holds only in-frame clones, not every one. In the table there are about 240,000 clones, roughly 80% of which are singletons. Sample: peripheral blood. The receptors stem from a woman younger than 35 with acute or convalescent COVID-19.

The chain is built from TRBV28 and TRBJ1-5; no clear D. The CDR3 is 15 residues long. Trimming left V 6 bases short and J 0 bases short, with 12 bases between. Germline values: CDR1 MDHEN, CDR2 SYDVKM. The CDR3 sequence: CASRVRSVSNQPQHF. As DNA, the CDR3 is TGTGCCAGCAGGGTTCGCTCAGTTAGCAATCAGCCCCAGCATTTT.

J is TRBJ1-4 and V is TRBV6-2 or TRBV6-3; possibly TRBD1 for D (5 bases). Trimming shortened V by 5 bases and J by 5 bases, and 9 bases separated the two germline ends. This CDR3 region has 13 residues. Germline values: CDR1 MNHEY, CDR2 SVGEGT. DNA of the CDR3: TGTGCCAGCAGTACGACAGAAAATGAAAAACTGTTTTTT. Translating gives CASSTTENEKLFF.

The rearrangement links TRBV2 to TRBJ2-1; D uncertain. The CDR3 sequence is 14 residues long. Germline-derived CDR1 and CDR2 are SNHLY and FYNNEI. V dropped 3 bases and J dropped 4 bases, with 10 bases sitting between them. CDR3 protein: CASSEWARYNEQFF. CDR3 DNA sequence: TGTGCCAGCAGTGAGTGGGCGCGATACAATGAGCAGTTCTTC.

The chain uses TRBV7-2 and TRBJ2-1; no definite D call. CDR3 length: 17 residues. The V end was cut by 3 bases, the J end by 5 bases, with 20 bases between. Per germline, CDR1 SGHTA and CDR2 FQGNSA. The CDR3, as DNA: TGTGCCAGCAGCTTCACCTTAGCATCGATGGAGAACAATGAGCAGTTCTTC. It yields the protein CASSFTLASMENNEQFF. Complete variable domain (other parts from reference TRBV7-2 and TRBJ2-1): GAGVSQSPSNKVTEKGKDVELRCDPISGHTALYWYRQSLGQGLEFLIYFQGNSAPDKSGLPSDRFSAERTGGSVSTLTIQRTQQEDSAVYLCASSFTLASMENNEQFFGPGTRLTVL.

This chain connects TRBV11-2 to TRBJ2-1, with a weak D call TRBD2 (6 bases). From germline, CDR1 is SGHAT and CDR2 FQNNGV. The CDR3 contains 16 residues. The V end was cut by 5 bases, the J end by 0 bases, with 14 bases between. The CDR3 region is CASSPLSGSSYNEQFF. The CDR3 nucleotides are TGTGCCAGCAGCCCCCTTAGCGGCAGCTCCTACAATGAGCAGTTCTTC. The variable domain in full, with the rest retrieved from reference TRBV11-2 and TRBJ2-1, is EAGVAQSPRYKIIEKRQSVAFWCNPISGHATLYWYQQILGQGPKLLIQFQNNGVVDDSQLPKDRFSAERLKGVDSTLKIQPAKLEDSAVYLCASSPLSGSSYNEQFFGPGTRLTVL.

The chain is built from TRBV3-1 (or the pseudogene TRBV3-2) and TRBJ2-1; possible D gene TRBD2, 6 bases. The CDR3 runs to 19 residues. Germline V gene sequence: CDR1 LGHDT, CDR2 YNNKEL (reference sequence). Trimming shortened V by 0 bases and J by 3 bases, and 21 bases separated the two germline ends. CDR3 protein: CASSQDLVEPGLDYNEQFF. CDR3 sequence (DNA): TGTGCCAGCAGCCAAGATTTGGTGGAACCGGGACTGGACTACAATGAGCAGTTCTTC.

This clone has just one count. The V gene is TRBV5-4, the J gene TRBJ2-3; TRBD1 is a possible D gene (5 bases). Germline V CDR1 and CDR2: SGHNT, YYREEE (reference sequence). The germline V and J ends were trimmed by 1 base and 2 bases, with 8 bases remaining between them. The CDR3 consists of 14 residues. In nucleotides, the CDR3 is TGTGCCAGCAGCTTGTCAGGGAACACAGATACGCAGTATTTT. Translated, it gives CASSLSGNTDTQYF.

V and J are TRBV24-1 and TRBJ1-5; D is possibly TRBD1 (6 bases). V was pared by 5 bases and J by 4 bases, with 11 bases between. The CDR3 contains 14 residues. The V gene's germline CDR1 is KGHDR and CDR2 SFDVKD. CDR3 protein: CATSARQVNQPQHF. Written as DNA, the CDR3 is TGTGCCACCAGTGCAAGACAGGTTAATCAGCCCCAGCATTTT.

V and J are TRBV6-4 and TRBJ1-6; D is unclear. Per the germline V gene, CDR1 is MRHNA and CDR2 is SNTAGT. The CDR3 runs 13 residues. Trimming took off 3 bases at V and 6 bases at J, with 6 bases between the two ends. The CDR3 region is CASSESRNSPLHF. The CDR3 region has the DNA TGTGCCAGCAGTGAATCTCGTAATTCACCCCTCCACTTT.

DNA of the CDR3: TGCGCCAGCAGCCAAGATGAGAAGACCCAGTACTTC. Its translation is CASSQDEKTQYF. The genes are TRBV4-1 and TRBJ2-5; D not certain. The V gene lost 0 bases and the J gene lost 6 bases, with 5 bases spanning the gap. CDR1 and CDR2 from the germline V gene are MGHRA and YSYEKL. CDR3 length: 12 amino acids.

The chain uses TRBV5-4 and TRBJ2-5, with 13 bases lining up with TRBD2. After removal of 4 bases from V and 4 bases from J, the junction contained 16 bases not matched to a gene. Looked up from germline, CDR1 is SGHNT and CDR2 is YYREEE (reference sequence). The CDR3 sequence is 19 residues long. In nucleotides, the CDR3 is TGTGCCAGCAGCGATCCCGGGACTAGCGGGATGGGGCTCTTAGAGACCCAGTACTTC. It encodes CASSDPGTSGMGLLETQYF.

V usage is TRBV19 and J usage is TRBJ1-6; no reliable D call. The length of the CDR3 is 15 residues. Trimming left V 7 bases short and J 0 bases short, with 10 bases between. Germline values: CDR1 LNHDA, CDR2 SQIVND (reference sequence). CDR3 sequence: CASTRESSYNSPLHF. The DNA of the CDR3 is TGTGCCAGTACAAGAGAGAGCTCCTATAATTCACCCCTCCACTTT.

The chain is built from TRBV4-3 and TRBJ2-5, with 9 nucleotides matching TRBD2. CDR3 length: 16 amino acids. J was trimmed by 4 bases and V by 2 bases; bases with no gene match: 8. The V gene's germline CDR1 is LGHNA and CDR2 YSLEER. In DNA form, the CDR3 reads TGCGCCAGCAGCCAAAGGTTCGGCGGGAGGGGAGAGACCCAGTACTTC. It specifies CASSQRFGGRGETQYF.

The chain recombines TRBV6-5 with TRBJ1-6; a weak D match, TRBD1 (6 bases). Deletions cut 0 bases from V and 6 bases from J, with 12 bases between. The CDR3 runs to 16 residues. Per germline, CDR1 MNHEY and CDR2 SVGAGI. The CDR3 DNA follows: TGTGCCAGCAGTTACTCGATCAGGGGCGGTAATTCACCCCTCCACTTT. Translated, it gives CASSYSIRGGNSPLHF.

This clone was picked up a small number of times. This rearrangement joins TRBV7-2 to TRBJ1-2, with D possibly matching TRBD1 (5 bases). CDR1 is SGHTA and CDR2 is FQGNSA in the germline V gene. The CDR3 runs 12 residues. The germline V and J ends were trimmed by 3 bases and 14 bases, with 16 bases remaining between them. The CDR3 protein is CASSFGLGPQTF. The DNA for the CDR3 is TGTGCCAGCAGCTTTGGTTTGGGGCCGCAAACCTTC.

With respect to this clone: A much larger clone sits a single nucleotide away, making a read error possible. This sample includes further DNA sequences coding for the same CDR3. The chain has TRBV6-4 and TRBJ2-2; 10 nucleotides align to TRBD1. This CDR3 has 15 amino acids. Germline loops: CDR1 MRHNA, CDR2 SNTAGT. For the CDR3, the DNA is TGTGCTAGCAGTGCCGGGACAGGGGACACCGGGGAGCTGTTTTTT. Translation: CASSAGTGDTGELFF.

Of note for this clone: This specimen includes other DNA sequences encoding the same CDR3. This rearrangement joins TRBV11-2 to TRBJ2-7; D unresolved. The germline V gene has CDR1 SGHAT and CDR2 FQNNGV. With 1 base removed from V and 0 bases from J, the gap between germline ends came to 7 bases. This CDR3 contains 14 residues. This CDR3 is CASSLGADSYEQYF. The CDR3 coding sequence is TGTGCCAGCAGCTTAGGGGCCGACTCCTACGAGCAGTACTTC.

The chain is built from TRBV18 and TRBJ1-1; D is unclear. V was clipped by 3 bases and J by 5 bases, with 19 bases between them. CDR3 size: 16 residues. Germline V gene data show CDR1 as KGHSH and CDR2 as LQKENI. The CDR3 nucleotides read TGTGCCAGCTCACCCACTAATATAGTCGGGAGAACTGAAGCTTTCTTT. Its translation: CASSPTNIVGRTEAFF.

V gene TRBV28 combines with J gene TRBJ1-1; TRBD1 agrees at 9 bases. The CDR3 spans 18 residues. CDR1 is MDHEN and CDR2 is SYDVKM in the germline V gene. V gave up 7 bases and J gave up 1 base; unmatched junction bases: 16. The CDR3 DNA sequence: TGTGCCAGCAAGTTAGGTCAGACAGGGGGTATCTGGAACACTGAAGCTTTCTTT. Translated, it gives CASKLGQTGGIWNTEAFF.

The rearrangement links TRBV6-6 to TRBJ2-1; TRBD2 aligns across 8 bases. The CDR3 has 16 amino acids. Germline V gene lookup returns CDR1 MNHNY and CDR2 SVGAGI (reference sequence). V trimming: 5 bases; J trimming: 9 bases; junction bases outside the gene matches: 15. The CDR3 sequence: CASSTNGQRGTAEQFF. The CDR3 bases are TGTGCCAGCAGTACCAATGGCCAGCGGGGGACGGCTGAGCAGTTCTTC.

J is TRBJ2-1 and V is TRBV7-9; D is undetermined. This CDR3 region has 12 residues. Germline V gene lookup returns CDR1 SEHNR and CDR2 FQNEAQ (reference sequence). V was trimmed by 5 bases and J by 6 bases, leaving 8 bases between them. As DNA, the CDR3 is TGTGCCAGCAGCCAACGGTCCAATGAGCAGTTCTTC. It specifies CASSQRSNEQFF.

The chain uses TRBV10-3 and TRBJ2-2, with D perhaps TRBD2 (6 bases). CDR1 and CDR2 (germline): ENHRY, SYGVKD. CDR3 size: 17 residues. Deletions cut 3 bases from V and 0 bases from J, with 14 bases between. Here the CDR3 DNA reads TGTGCCATCAGTGAAACAAGAGCGGGCACGAACACCGGGGAGCTGTTTTTT. Its protein is CAISETRAGTNTGELFF.

The chain is built from TRBV28 and TRBJ2-7, with 7 nucleotides matching TRBD2. After removal of 6 bases from V and 2 bases from J, the junction contained 7 bases not matched to a gene. The CDR3 has 14 amino acids. CDR1 is MDHEN and CDR2 is SYDVKM in the germline V gene. The CDR3 DNA is TGTGCCAGCAGCCGGGACTACCCTACCTACGAGCAGTACTTC. It encodes CASSRDYPTYEQYF.

V is TRBV10-3 and J is TRBJ1-4; D remains unclear. This CDR3 has 13 residues. Trimming pared 9 bases from V and 5 bases from J, leaving 13 bases between. CDR1 is ENHRY and CDR2 is SYGVKD in the germline V gene. The CDR3 region has the DNA TGTGCCATGAGGACCGGGGAGAATGAAAAACTGTTTTTT. Residues: CAMRTGENEKLFF.